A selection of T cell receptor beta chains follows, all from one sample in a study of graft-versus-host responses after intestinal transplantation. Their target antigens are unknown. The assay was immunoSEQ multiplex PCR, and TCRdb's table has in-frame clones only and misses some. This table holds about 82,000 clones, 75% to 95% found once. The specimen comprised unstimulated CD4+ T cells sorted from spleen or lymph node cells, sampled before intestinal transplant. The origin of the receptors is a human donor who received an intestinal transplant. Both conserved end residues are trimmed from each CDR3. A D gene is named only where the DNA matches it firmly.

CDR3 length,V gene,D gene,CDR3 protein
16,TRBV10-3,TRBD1,AISEGIFRGLSSYEQY
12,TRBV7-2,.,ASSLNGRGHEQY
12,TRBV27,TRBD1,ASSPGTGREKLF
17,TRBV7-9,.,ASSRTPAALKGPPYEQY
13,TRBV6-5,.,ASSSTGIGTDTQY
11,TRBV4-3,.,ASSQGVTRGAF
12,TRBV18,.,ASSPGADEMGYT
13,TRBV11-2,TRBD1,ASSLGGDRLTEAF
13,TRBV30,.,AWSPADYSTDTQY
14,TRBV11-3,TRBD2,ASSPGTNKDYNEQF
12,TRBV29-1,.,SVEDRNSGNTIY
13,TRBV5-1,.,ASSLSRGDTGELF
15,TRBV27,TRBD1,ASSLLFDGQVYNEQF
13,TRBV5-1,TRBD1,ASSSGQGAWETQY
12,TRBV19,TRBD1,ASQYRGGNTEAF
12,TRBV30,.,AWSPGTGVTEAF